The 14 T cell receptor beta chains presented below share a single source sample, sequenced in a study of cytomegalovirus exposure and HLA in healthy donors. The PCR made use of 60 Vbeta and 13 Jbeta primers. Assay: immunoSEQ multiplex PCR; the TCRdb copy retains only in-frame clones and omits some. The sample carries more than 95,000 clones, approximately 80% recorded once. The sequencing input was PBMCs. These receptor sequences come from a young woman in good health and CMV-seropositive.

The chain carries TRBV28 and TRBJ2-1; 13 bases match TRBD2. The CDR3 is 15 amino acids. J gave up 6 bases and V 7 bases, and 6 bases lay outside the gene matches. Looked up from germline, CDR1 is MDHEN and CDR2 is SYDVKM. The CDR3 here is CASNQLAGGPNEQFF. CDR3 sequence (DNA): TGTGCCAGCAACCAACTAGCGGGAGGGCCCAATGAGCAGTTCTTC.

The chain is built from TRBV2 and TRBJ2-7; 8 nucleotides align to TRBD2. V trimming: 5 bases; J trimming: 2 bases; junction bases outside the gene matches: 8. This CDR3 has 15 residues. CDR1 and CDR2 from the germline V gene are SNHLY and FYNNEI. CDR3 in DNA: TGTGCCAGCAGTCAAACTAGCGGAGGACCCTACGAGCAGTACTTC. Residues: CASSQTSGGPYEQYF.

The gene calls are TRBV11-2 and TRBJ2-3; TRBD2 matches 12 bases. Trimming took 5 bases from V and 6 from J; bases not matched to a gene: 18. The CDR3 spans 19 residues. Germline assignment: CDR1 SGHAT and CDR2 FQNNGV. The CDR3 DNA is TGTGCCAGCAGCCCTGGACTAGCGGGAAGGGGAGTAGGGTGGGATACGCAGTATTTT. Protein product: CASSPGLAGRGVGWDTQYF.

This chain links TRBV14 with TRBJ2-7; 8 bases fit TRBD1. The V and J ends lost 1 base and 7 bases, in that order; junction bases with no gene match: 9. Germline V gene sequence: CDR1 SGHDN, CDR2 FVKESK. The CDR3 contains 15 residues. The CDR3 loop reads CASSQGQGQGGEQYF. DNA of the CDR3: TGTGCCAGCAGCCAAGGTCAAGGACAGGGTGGAGAGCAGTACTTC.

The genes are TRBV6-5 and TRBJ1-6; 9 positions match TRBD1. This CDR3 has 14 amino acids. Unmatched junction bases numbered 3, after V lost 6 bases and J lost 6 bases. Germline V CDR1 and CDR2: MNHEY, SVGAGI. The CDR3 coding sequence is TGTGCCAGCAGAGCGGACAGGGGTAATTCACCCCTCCACTTT. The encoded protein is CASRADRGNSPLHF.

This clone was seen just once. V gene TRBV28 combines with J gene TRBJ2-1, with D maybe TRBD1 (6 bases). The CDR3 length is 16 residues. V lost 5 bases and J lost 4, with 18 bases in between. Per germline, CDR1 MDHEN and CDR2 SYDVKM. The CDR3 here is CASSGSPGTKYNEQFF. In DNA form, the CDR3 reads TGTGCCAGCAGTGGTTCTCCCGGGACAAAGTACAATGAGCAGTTCTTC.

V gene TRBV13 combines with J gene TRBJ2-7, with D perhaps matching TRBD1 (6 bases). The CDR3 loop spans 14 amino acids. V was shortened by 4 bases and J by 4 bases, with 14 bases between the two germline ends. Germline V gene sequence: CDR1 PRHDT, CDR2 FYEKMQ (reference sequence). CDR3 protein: CASSSGTTTYEQYF. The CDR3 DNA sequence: TGTGCCAGCAGCTCCGGGACAACAACGTACGAGCAGTACTTC. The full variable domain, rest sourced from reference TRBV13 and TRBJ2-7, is AAGVIQSPRHLIKEKRETATLKCYPIPRHDTVYWYQQGPGQDPQFLISFYEKMQSDKGSIPDRFSAQQFSDYHSELNMSSLELGDSALYFCASSSGTTTYEQYFGPGTRLTVT.

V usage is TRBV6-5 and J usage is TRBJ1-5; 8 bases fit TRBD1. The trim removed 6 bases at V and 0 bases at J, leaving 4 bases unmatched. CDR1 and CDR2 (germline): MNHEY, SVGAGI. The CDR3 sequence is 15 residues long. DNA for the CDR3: TGTGCCAGCAGAGTACAGGGGGATAGCAATCAGCCCCAGCATTTT. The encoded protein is CASRVQGDSNQPQHF.

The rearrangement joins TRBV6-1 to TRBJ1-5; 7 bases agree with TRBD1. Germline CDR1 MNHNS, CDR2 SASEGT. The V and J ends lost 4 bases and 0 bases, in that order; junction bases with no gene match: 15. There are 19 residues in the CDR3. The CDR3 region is CASSGPSGTARYSNQPQHF. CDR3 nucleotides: TGTGCCAGCAGTGGACCCTCCGGGACAGCCAGATATAGCAATCAGCCCCAGCATTTT.

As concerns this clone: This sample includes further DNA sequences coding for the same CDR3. The CDR3 coding sequence is TGTGCCAGCAGCTTGGGCGGCACAGATACGCAGTATTTT. Residues: CASSLGGTDTQYF. The V gene is TRBV7-6, the J gene TRBJ2-3, with D unclear. This CDR3 has 13 residues. Germline-derived CDR1 and CDR2 are SGHVS and FNYEAQ. Trimming took 3 bases from V and 1 from J, leaving 5 bases between them.

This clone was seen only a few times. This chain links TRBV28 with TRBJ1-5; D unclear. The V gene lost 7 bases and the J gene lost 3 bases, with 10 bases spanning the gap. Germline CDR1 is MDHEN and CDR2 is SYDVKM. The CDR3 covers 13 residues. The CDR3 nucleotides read TGTGCCAGCACCGAGGTAGACAATCAGCCCCAGCATTTT. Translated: CASTEVDNQPQHF.

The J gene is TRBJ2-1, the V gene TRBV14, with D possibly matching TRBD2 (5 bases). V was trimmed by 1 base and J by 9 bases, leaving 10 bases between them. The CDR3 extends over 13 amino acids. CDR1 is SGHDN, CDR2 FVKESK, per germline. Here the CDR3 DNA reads TGTGCCAGCAGCCAAGTAGGAGGCGCTGAGCAGTTCTTC. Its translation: CASSQVGGAEQFF.

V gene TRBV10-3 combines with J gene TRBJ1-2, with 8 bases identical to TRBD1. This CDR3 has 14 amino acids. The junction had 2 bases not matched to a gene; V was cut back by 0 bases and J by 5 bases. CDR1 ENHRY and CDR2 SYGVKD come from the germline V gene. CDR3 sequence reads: CAISESDRGYGYTF. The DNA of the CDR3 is TGTGCCATCAGTGAGTCTGACAGGGGTTATGGCTACACCTTC.

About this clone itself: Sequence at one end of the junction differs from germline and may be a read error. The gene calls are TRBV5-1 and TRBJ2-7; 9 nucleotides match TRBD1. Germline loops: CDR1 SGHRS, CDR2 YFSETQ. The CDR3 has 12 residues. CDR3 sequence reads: CASSYGDRDLNF. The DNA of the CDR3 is TGCGCCAGCAGCTATGGGGACAGGGACCTTAACTTC.